A single sample gave rise to the 26 T cell receptor beta chains below, sequenced in a study of blood T cell repertoires in COVID-19 (dated by TCRdb to between 2020 and 2021). Libraries were constructed by the immunoSEQ multiplex PCR assay. Held by TCRdb, this immuneACCESS table contains in-frame sequences only and omits some clones. Under half of the omission traces to an unresolved V gene where checked; the cause of the rest is unknown. The sample table shows fewer than 300,000 clones, and approximately 93% are seen once. The biggest ten clones account for around 2% of the sample. Sequenced input: peripheral blood. Receptor source: a woman in her thirties with COVID-19, enrolled during active disease.

This chain joins TRBV5-6 and TRBJ2-1; tentatively, D is TRBD1 (6 bases). The V gene lost 0 bases and the J gene lost 0 bases, with 7 bases spanning the gap. This CDR3 comprises 15 residues. From germline, CDR1 is SGHDT and CDR2 YYEEEE. The CDR3 here is CASSLGDNSYNEQFF. The CDR3 nucleotides read TGTGCCAGCAGCTTGGGGGACAACTCCTACAATGAGCAGTTCTTC.

This chain joins TRBV30 and TRBJ2-1, with D perhaps matching TRBD2 (5 bases). With 4 bases removed from V and 8 bases from J, the gap between germline ends came to 18 bases. The CDR3 consists of 14 residues. CDR1 and CDR2 from the germline V gene are GTSNPN and SVGIG (reference sequence). The CDR3 protein is CAWTLPPLAYEQFF. The CDR3 DNA is TGTGCCTGGACCCTACCCCCGCTAGCATATGAGCAGTTCTTC.

The J gene is TRBJ1-1, the V gene TRBV7-6; D might be TRBD1 (6 bases). The CDR3 is 15 residues long. Per the germline V gene, CDR1 is SGHVS and CDR2 is FNYEAQ. V was pared by 2 bases and J by 5 bases, with 15 bases between. CDR3 DNA sequence: TGTGCCAGCAGCTTACCCGACCCTCAGGGGACTGAAGCTTTCTTT. Its translation: CASSLPDPQGTEAFF.

The rearrangement joins TRBV6-5 to TRBJ2-2, with a weak D call TRBD2 (6 bases). CDR3 length: 13 amino acids. The ends were cut back, 5 bases at V and 4 bases at J, with 8 bases in the middle. Per the germline V gene, CDR1 is MNHEY and CDR2 is SVGAGI. The CDR3 coding sequence is TGTGCCAGCAGTCGGGACTTCACCGGGGAGCTGTTTTTT. As protein: CASSRDFTGELFF.

The rearrangement uses TRBV7-2 and TRBJ2-2; maybe TRBD1 (6 bases). The V end lost 2 bases, the J end lost 4 bases, and 8 bases lay between the germline ends. The germline gives CDR1 SGHTA, CDR2 FQGNSA. The CDR3 loop spans 14 amino acids. The CDR3 DNA follows: TGTGCCAGCAGCTTAACAGGGATCACCGGGGAGCTGTTTTTT. It yields the protein CASSLTGITGELFF.

The genes are TRBV6-5 and TRBJ2-5, with a possible D match to TRBD1 (7 bases). Germline assignment: CDR1 MNHEY and CDR2 SVGAGI. V was trimmed by 5 bases and J by 1 base, leaving 14 bases between them. This CDR3 contains 15 residues. The CDR3 region is CASSQLQGGQETQYF. The CDR3 nucleotides read TGTGCCAGCAGTCAGCTTCAGGGGGGCCAAGAGACCCAGTACTTC.

The rearrangement uses TRBV18 and TRBJ1-3; D not resolved. CDR1 and CDR2 (germline): KGHSH, LQKENI. This CDR3 comprises 13 residues. V was clipped by 4 bases and J by 0 bases, with 4 bases between them. The CDR3 region has the DNA TGTGCCAGCTCACTAGACTCTGGAAACACCATATATTTT. Translated: CASSLDSGNTIYF.

The DNA of the CDR3 is TGTGCCAGCAGTTCCCCCGGGGGGACAGGGGTGAACACTGAAGCTTTCTTT. Protein sequence: CASSSPGGTGVNTEAFF. The V gene is TRBV28, the J gene TRBJ1-1; 10 nucleotides match TRBD1. The trim removed 4 bases at V and 0 bases at J, leaving 8 bases unmatched. CDR1 is MDHEN and CDR2 is SYDVKM in the germline V gene. The CDR3 contains 17 residues.

The chain carries TRBV30 and TRBJ1-1; D is unresolved. Germline loops: CDR1 GTSNPN, CDR2 SVGIG (reference sequence). Trimming removed 2 bases at V and 1 base at J, with 11 bases between. The CDR3 loop spans 14 amino acids. The CDR3 coding sequence is TGTGCCTGGAGTCTATACGGCGGGAACACTGAAGCTTTCTTT. This sequence encodes CAWSLYGGNTEAFF.

The gene calls are TRBV3-1 (or the pseudogene TRBV3-2) and TRBJ1-2; 7 bases line up with TRBD1. Germline loops: CDR1 LGHDT, CDR2 YNNKEL (reference sequence). The ends lost 3 bases at V and 4 bases at J; junction bases unmatched: 11. The CDR3 is 16 residues long. This CDR3 reads CASSHGTAGISYGYTF. CDR3 nucleotides: TGTGCCAGCAGCCACGGGACAGCCGGTATCTCCTATGGCTACACCTTC.

The gene calls are TRBV28 and TRBJ2-5; D is unclear. Trimming pared 3 bases from V and 5 bases from J, leaving 7 bases between. This CDR3 is built from 12 residues. Germline lookup yields CDR1 MDHEN and CDR2 SYDVKM. This chain's CDR3 is CASSLRRETQYF. The CDR3 DNA reads as TGTGCCAGCAGTTTGCGGCGGGAGACCCAGTACTTC.

The genes are TRBV13 and TRBJ2-1, with D possibly TRBD2 on 5 matching bases. CDR1 and CDR2 from the germline V gene are PRHDT and FYEKMQ (reference sequence). Between the trimmed V and J ends, which lost 5 bases and 0 bases, there was a span of 8 bases. The CDR3 is made up of 14 amino acids. The CDR3 here is CASSPRDSYNEQFF. CDR3 in DNA: TGTGCCAGCAGCCCCCGGGACTCCTACAATGAGCAGTTCTTC.

The V and J genes are TRBV15 and TRBJ1-2, with 8 bases lining up with TRBD1. CDR3 size: 16 residues. The trim removed 0 bases at V and 2 bases at J, leaving 5 bases unmatched. The germline V gene has CDR1 LNHNV and CDR2 YYDKDF (reference sequence). CDR3 nucleotides: TGTGCCACCAGCAGAGATTGGACAGGGCTAAACTATGGCTACACCTTC. Translation: CATSRDWTGLNYGYTF. Combining the CDR3 with reference TRBV15 and TRBJ1-2 gives the whole variable domain DAMVIQNPRYQVTQFGKPVTLSCSQTLNHNVMYWYQQKSSQAPKLLFHYYDKDFNNEADTPDNFQSRRPNTSFCFLDIRSPGLGDTAMYLCATSRDWTGLNYGYTFGSGTRLTVV.

The V gene is TRBV30, the J gene TRBJ1-5; TRBD1 matches at 9 bases. V shed 8 bases and J 3 bases; nucleotides not matched to a gene: 5. Germline V lookup: CDR1 GTSNPN, CDR2 SVGIG (reference sequence). The CDR3 totals 13 residues. The CDR3 sequence: CAAGQGYNQPQHF. The CDR3, as DNA: TGTGCCGCTGGACAGGGGTACAATCAGCCCCAGCATTTT. Together with reference TRBV30 and TRBJ1-5, the CDR3 gives the full variable domain: SQTIHQWPATLVQPVGSPLSLECTVEGTSNPNLYWYRQAAGRGLQLLFYSVGIGQISSEVPQNLSASRPQDRQFILSSKKLLLSDSGFYLCAAGQGYNQPQHFGDGTRLSIL.

A note on this clone: This sample also contains other DNA sequences that code for the same CDR3. The chain combines TRBV9 with TRBJ1-1; possible D gene TRBD1, 6 bases. The CDR3 contains 14 residues. Between the trimmed V and J ends, which lost 5 bases and 0 bases, there was a span of 11 bases. The germline gives CDR1 SGDLS, CDR2 YYNGEE. The CDR3 loop reads CASSVDSMNTEAFF. The DNA for the CDR3 is TGTGCCAGCAGTGTGGACAGTATGAACACTGAAGCTTTCTTT.

The chain's CDR3 is CASSVSGPRNTEAFF. CDR3 nucleotides: TGTGCCAGCAGTGTATCAGGGCCGCGGAACACTGAAGCTTTCTTT. V and J are TRBV6-2 or TRBV6-3 and TRBJ1-1; tentative D call: TRBD1 (5 bases). The ends were cut back, 5 bases at V and 1 base at J, with 14 bases in the middle. This CDR3 has 15 residues. Germline CDR1 is MNHEY and CDR2 is SVGEGT.

As to this clone: The same CDR3 can be traced to other DNA sequences in this sample. This sequence joins TRBV5-4 and TRBJ2-3; weak D call: TRBD1 (6 bases). The germline CDR1 and CDR2 sequences are SGHNT and YYREEE (reference sequence). Between the trimmed V and J ends, which lost 0 bases and 1 base, there was a span of 9 bases. The CDR3 has 15 amino acids. CDR3 DNA: TGTGCCAGCAGCTTGGTACAGGGACGCACAGATACGCAGTATTTT. Protein sequence: CASSLVQGRTDTQYF.

The chain employs TRBV5-6 and TRBJ1-2; 10 bases match TRBD1. V was clipped by 4 bases and J by 2 bases; unmatched bases: 5. The CDR3 sequence is 15 residues long. Germline CDR1 is SGHDT and CDR2 is YYEEEE. The CDR3 coding sequence is TGTGCCAGCAGCATCTGGACAGGGGGGAACTATGGCTACACCTTC. As protein: CASSIWTGGNYGYTF.

The rearrangement joins TRBV11-2 to TRBJ2-1, with 9 bases matching TRBD2. V trimming: 1 base; J trimming: 4 bases; junction bases outside the gene matches: 2. Germline CDR1 reads SGHAT; CDR2 reads FQNNGV. CDR3 length: 15 residues. The CDR3 DNA reads as TGTGCCAGCAGCTTAGTGCTAGCGGGGTACAATGAGCAGTTCTTC. As protein: CASSLVLAGYNEQFF.

The gene calls are TRBV20-1 and TRBJ2-3; 10 bases agree with TRBD2. V dropped 3 bases and J dropped 5; count of bases not matched to a gene: 11. Germline-derived CDR1 and CDR2 are DFQATT and SNEGSKA (reference sequence). This CDR3 has 16 amino acids. CDR3 nucleotide sequence: TGCAGTGCTAGTGGTCTAGCGGGAGAGGATGGAGATACGCAGTATTTT. Protein sequence: CSASGLAGEDGDTQYF.

The chain carries TRBV25-1 and TRBJ2-7; a weak D match, TRBD2 (6 bases). The V and J ends lost 5 bases and 1 base respectively, with 15 bases between them. Germline loops: CDR1 MGHDK, CDR2 SYGVNS. The CDR3 is made up of 15 amino acids. This CDR3 reads CASSSRGSPSYEQYF. DNA of the CDR3: TGTGCCAGCAGTTCCCGGGGGTCTCCTTCCTACGAGCAGTACTTC.

The chain combines TRBV7-9 with TRBJ2-1; D is unclear. Germline CDR1 and CDR2: SEHNR and FQNEAQ (reference sequence). CDR3 length: 15 amino acids. V was clipped by 7 bases and J by 0 bases, with 13 bases between them. DNA of the CDR3: TGTGCCAGCACCCTTGACTTGAACTCCTACAATGAGCAGTTCTTC. Translation gives CASTLDLNSYNEQFF.

This clone is a singleton in its sample. The V call is TRBV30, the J call TRBJ2-3; D is unresolved. Germline V lookup: CDR1 GTSNPN, CDR2 SVGIG (reference sequence). V was trimmed by 0 bases and J by 1 base, leaving 5 bases between them. The CDR3 is 13 amino acids. CDR3 region: CAWSVGGTDTQYF. CDR3 bases: TGTGCCTGGAGTGTAGGAGGCACAGATACGCAGTATTTT. Variable domain in full (rest from reference TRBV30 and TRBJ2-3): SQTIHQWPATLVQPVGSPLSLECTVEGTSNPNLYWYRQAAGRGLQLLFYSVGIGQISSEVPQNLSASRPQDRQFILSSKKLLLSDSGFYLCAWSVGGTDTQYFGPGTRLTVL.

Points on this clone: Other DNA sequences from this sample encode an identical CDR3 as well. This rearrangement joins TRBV28 to TRBJ1-5, with D unresolved. The length of the CDR3 is 11 residues. Looked up from germline, CDR1 is MDHEN and CDR2 is SYDVKM. V was clipped by 5 bases and J by 5 bases, with 4 bases between them. The DNA for the CDR3 is TGTGCCAGCAGTCGCGATCAGCCCCAGCATTTT. Its protein product is CASSRDQPQHF.

The chain couples TRBV4-1 to TRBJ2-7; the D is unclear. The V gene's germline CDR1 is MGHRA and CDR2 YSYEKL. Trimming stripped 1 base from V and 0 bases from J, with 7 bases between. The CDR3 length is 14 residues. The CDR3 DNA is TGCGCCAGCAGCCAAGGAATCGGCTCCTACGAGCAGTACTTC. Protein: CASSQGIGSYEQYF.

V usage is TRBV29-1 and J usage is TRBJ2-5, with TRBD2 matching over 11 bases. Unmatched junction bases numbered 10, after V lost 6 bases and J lost 7 bases. This CDR3 is built from 14 residues. Germline V lookup: CDR1 SQVTM, CDR2 ANQGSEA. DNA for the CDR3: TGCAGCGTCTACGGACTAGCGGGTCTATCGACCCAGTACTTC. This gives the protein CSVYGLAGLSTQYF.